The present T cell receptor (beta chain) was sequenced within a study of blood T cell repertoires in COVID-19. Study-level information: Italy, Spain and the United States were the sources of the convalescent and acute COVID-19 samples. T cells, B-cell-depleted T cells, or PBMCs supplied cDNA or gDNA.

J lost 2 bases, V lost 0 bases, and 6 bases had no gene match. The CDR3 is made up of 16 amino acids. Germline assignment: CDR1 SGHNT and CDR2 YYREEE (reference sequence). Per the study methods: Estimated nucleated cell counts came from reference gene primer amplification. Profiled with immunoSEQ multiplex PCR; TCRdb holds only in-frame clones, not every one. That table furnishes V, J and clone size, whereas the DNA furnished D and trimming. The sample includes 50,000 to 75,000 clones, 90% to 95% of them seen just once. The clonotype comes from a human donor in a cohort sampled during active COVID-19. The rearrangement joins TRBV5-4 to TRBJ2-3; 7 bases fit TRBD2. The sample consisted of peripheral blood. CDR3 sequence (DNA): TGTGCCAGCAGCTTGGCTAGCGGCCCCTTCACAGATACGCAGTATTTT. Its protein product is CASSLASGPFTDTQYF.